A single sample is the source of the 7 T cell receptor beta chains below, sequenced in a study of blood T cell repertoires in COVID-19. Profiled with immunoSEQ multiplex PCR; TCRdb holds only in-frame clones, not every one. The table lists 250,000 or so clones, 87% of them singletons, with 2% to 3% in the top ten. Sequenced sample: PBMCs or T cells enriched from blood (not recorded which). The origin of the receptors is a young woman with acute COVID-19.

The chain carries TRBV7-9 and TRBJ1-6; perhaps TRBD1 as D (6 bases). There are 15 residues in the CDR3. Trimming pared 7 bases from V and 10 bases from J, leaving 20 bases between. The germline CDR1 and CDR2 sequences are SEHNR and FQNEAQ (reference sequence). This CDR3 reads CASTTPGRGLSPLHF. The CDR3 DNA reads as TGTGCCAGCACTACGCCCGGCAGGGGCCTCTCACCCCTCCACTTT.

Comments on this clone: Distinct nucleotide sequences in the sample also encode this CDR3. This rearrangement joins TRBV19 to TRBJ1-5; D is ambiguous. V lost 2 bases and J lost 0, with 5 bases in between. The CDR3 totals 14 residues. The V gene's germline CDR1 is LNHDA and CDR2 SQIVND (reference sequence). In DNA, the CDR3 is TGTGCCAGTAGTATACGGGATAGCAATCAGCCCCAGCATTTT. It translates to CASSIRDSNQPQHF.

The J gene is TRBJ1-5, the V gene TRBV19, with D perhaps matching TRBD1 (6 bases). The CDR3 spans 16 residues. Trimming removed 1 base from V and 7 bases from J, with 17 bases in between. In germline, CDR1 is LNHDA, CDR2 SQIVND (reference sequence). The CDR3 sequence: CASSIGAETGEQPQHF. DNA for the CDR3: TGTGCCAGTAGTATAGGCGCCGAGACAGGTGAGCAGCCCCAGCATTTT.

The chain has TRBV29-1 and TRBJ1-1, with D uncertain. Germline lookup yields CDR1 SQVTM and CDR2 ANQGSEA. V was shortened by 7 bases and J by 2 bases, with 14 bases between the two germline ends. The length of the CDR3 is 13 residues. DNA for the CDR3: TGCAGCGGAATCTGGGCAAGAAACACTGAAGCTTTCTTT. This encodes CSGIWARNTEAFF.

This chain joins TRBV3-1 (or the pseudogene TRBV3-2) and TRBJ1-3; D not certain. Trimming pared 2 bases from V and 1 base from J, leaving 9 bases between. The CDR3 is made up of 15 amino acids. Per germline, CDR1 LGHDT and CDR2 YNNKEL (reference sequence). CDR3 residues: CASSQLLVSGNTIYF. The CDR3 coding sequence is TGTGCCAGCAGCCAACTATTAGTATCTGGAAACACCATATATTTT.

The rearrangement uses TRBV10-1 and TRBJ1-4; tentatively, D is TRBD1 (6 bases). The germline V and J ends were trimmed by 4 bases and 6 bases, with 12 bases remaining between them. CDR1 and CDR2 from the germline V gene are WNHNN and SYGVQD (reference sequence). The CDR3 runs to 14 residues. The chain's CDR3 is CASSANRVDEKLFF. The CDR3 DNA reads as TGCGCCAGCAGTGCGAACAGGGTTGATGAAAAACTGTTTTTT.

This chain joins TRBV10-1 and TRBJ2-2, with D perhaps TRBD1 (6 bases). Germline CDR1 and CDR2: WNHNN and SYGVQD (reference sequence). The length of the CDR3 is 13 residues. V lost 6 bases, J lost 4 bases, and 9 bases lay in between. The CDR3 protein is CASRQDSTGELFF. The DNA of the CDR3 is TGCGCCAGCAGACAGGACAGCACCGGGGAGCTGTTTTTT.